This T cell receptor (beta chain) appears in the sequencing data of a study of shared clonotypes between healthy human individuals. General study points: Memory subsets had estimated richness that was generally smaller than that of naive subsets. Roughly 4.6% of naive CD4 clonotypes were common to a few donors.

An approximately 200 ng quantity of DNA, about 30,000 T cell genomes, went into the sorted-subset replicate PCRs. Produced via immunoSEQ multiplex PCR; TCRdb's table is partial and in-frame only. The data hold some 630,000 clones, with 55% to 75% observed a single time. The CDR3 consists of 11 residues. Trimming pared 4 bases from V and 9 bases from J, leaving 10 bases between. Germline V gene lookup returns CDR1 SNHLY and CDR2 FYNNEI. CD4+ cells underwent separation, giving CD45RA+ naive and CD45RA-negative memory subsets. With regard to this clone: What it binds is not known.

The chain combines TRBV2 with TRBJ2-7, with unresolved D. The sequence was obtained from a young woman in good health. The sample was memory CD4+ T cells sorted from blood. The subset: CD45RA-negative fraction. This chain's CDR3 is CASSVSVGQYF. The CDR3 DNA follows: TGTGCCAGCAGTGTATCTGTAGGGCAGTACTTC.